The rows below give T cell receptor beta chains drawn from one sample of a study of T cell changes during pregnancy in multiple sclerosis. The method was immunoSEQ multiplex PCR; TCRdb's version includes in-frame clones alone and lacks a portion of them. In the table there are nearly 60,000 clones, about 90% of which are singletons. The specimen was CD4+ T cells from peripheral blood mononuclear cells, collected after pregnancy. The receptors were gathered from a female donor in good health, enrolled as a control in a pregnancy study. CDR3s include the opening cysteine and the closing phenylalanine or tryptophan. The D gene is left open where the match is weak. Expanded clones get a size class; other rows say once, few or many, or leave the size out.

DNA: TGTGCCAGCTCACCGACAGGGTTCTCTGGGGCCAACGTCCTGACTTTC
CDR3: CASSPTGFSGANVLTF
V: TRBV18
J: TRBJ2-6
size: NA
D: TRBD1

DNA: TGTGCCAGCAGTTACGAAGGGGCGCACGCTTTCTTT
CDR3: CASSYEGAHAFF
V: TRBV6-6
J: TRBJ1-1
size: NA
D: NA

DNA: TGTGCCAGCAGACCCGCTGGGGGGGGCGAGACCGGGGAGCTGTTTTTT
CDR3: CASRPAGGGETGELFF
V: TRBV7-9
J: TRBJ2-2
size: NA
D: NA

DNA: TGTGCCAGCAGTTACCGACAGCAACAAGAGACCCAGTACTTC
CDR3: CASSYRQQQETQYF
V: TRBV6-5
J: TRBJ2-5
size: NA
D: NA

DNA: TGTGCCAGTAGTGCACCGGGACAGGCGAACACTGAAGCTTTCTTT
CDR3: CASSAPGQANTEAFF
V: TRBV19
J: TRBJ1-1
size: NA
D: TRBD1

DNA: TGTGCCAGCAGTGGAGTTCTTGCAGGGGGCCGAGAGACCCAGTACTTC
CDR3: CASSGVLAGGRETQYF
V: TRBV2
J: TRBJ2-5
size: NA
D: TRBD1

DNA: TGTGCCAGCAGCCTGACCCGACAGGGAACCTACGAGCAGTACTTC
CDR3: CASSLTRQGTYEQYF
V: TRBV4-2
J: TRBJ2-7
size: NA
D: TRBD1

DNA: TGTGCCAGCAGCTTGCCGGGGGTTAACTATGGCTACACCTTC
CDR3: CASSLPGVNYGYTF
V: TRBV5-4
J: TRBJ1-2
size: NA
D: NA

DNA: TGTGCCAGCAGCTGGCACCACAACACTGAAGCTTTCTTT
CDR3: CASSWHHNTEAFF
V: TRBV14
J: TRBJ1-1
size: NA
D: NA

DNA: TGTGCCAGCAGCCCACCCGTGTCGGATGGCTACACCTTC
CDR3: CASSPPVSDGYTF
V: TRBV6-5
J: TRBJ1-2
size: NA
D: NA

DNA: TGTGCCAGCTCACGAGAACCTTGGGGCCTGAACACTGAAGCTTTCTTT
CDR3: CASSREPWGLNTEAFF
V: TRBV18
J: TRBJ1-1
size: NA
D: NA

DNA: TGTGCCAGCAGCTTGTGGGGGCCGGGCACTGAAGCTTTCTTT
CDR3: CASSLWGPGTEAFF
V: TRBV7-3
J: TRBJ1-1
size: few
D: NA

DNA: TGTGCCAGCAGTTACCTAGGGACAGACTATGGCTACACCTTC
CDR3: CASSYLGTDYGYTF
V: TRBV6-5
J: TRBJ1-2
size: NA
D: TRBD1

DNA: TGTGCCAGCTCATCGACAGGGGGGCACTACGAGCAGTACTTC
CDR3: CASSSTGGHYEQYF
V: TRBV18
J: TRBJ2-7
size: NA
D: TRBD1

DNA: TGTGCCAGCAGTGGGCGGGGGGGCACAGATACGCAGTATTTT
CDR3: CASSGRGGTDTQYF
V: TRBV2
J: TRBJ2-3
size: NA
D: TRBD2

DNA: TGCAGCGTCGGACAGGATGGTGTCTACACCTTC
CDR3: CSVGQDGVYTF
V: TRBV29-1
J: TRBJ1-2
size: few
D: TRBD1

DNA: TGTGCCAGCTCAGTCGACAGGGACGGGTATGGCTACACCTTC
CDR3: CASSVDRDGYGYTF
V: TRBV18
J: TRBJ1-2
size: NA
D: TRBD1

DNA: TGTGCCAGCAGATTGGGACAGCTCTCCTACGAGCAGTACTTC
CDR3: CASRLGQLSYEQYF
V: TRBV5-6
J: TRBJ2-7
size: NA
D: TRBD1

DNA: TGCGCCAGCAGCCAAGATCTTACCGGGACAGGGGGGTACAATGAGCAGTTCTTC
CDR3: CASSQDLTGTGGYNEQFF
V: TRBV4-3
J: TRBJ2-1
size: NA
D: TRBD1

DNA: TGTGCCAGCAGCTTAGGTATCTCTGGAAACACCATATATTTT
CDR3: CASSLGISGNTIYF
V: TRBV11-3
J: TRBJ1-3
size: NA
D: NA

DNA: TGTGCCAGCAGCGTAGACTACCTAGCGTCTGAAAAACTGTTTTTT
CDR3: CASSVDYLASEKLFF
V: TRBV9
J: TRBJ1-4
size: NA
D: NA

DNA: TGTGCCAGCAGCTTAGTGAGCTCTGGAAACACCATATATTTT
CDR3: CASSLVSSGNTIYF
V: TRBV7-2
J: TRBJ1-3
size: NA
D: NA

DNA: TGTGCCAGCTCCCTCCAGGGGGCGATGAGCAATCAGCCCCAGCATTTT
CDR3: CASSLQGAMSNQPQHF
V: TRBV18
J: TRBJ1-5
size: NA
D: TRBD1

DNA: TGTGCCAGTAGTATATTGGACAACTCCTACGAGCAGTACTTC
CDR3: CASSILDNSYEQYF
V: TRBV19
J: TRBJ2-7
size: NA
D: NA

DNA: TGTGCCAGCAGTCTCGGGACAGGGCGCGGCACGGGTGGCTACACCTTC
CDR3: CASSLGTGRGTGGYTF
V: TRBV27
J: TRBJ1-2
size: NA
D: TRBD1

DNA: TGTGCCAGCAGCGAACGGCGGGGGGGCACAGATACGCAGTATTTT
CDR3: CASSERRGGTDTQYF
V: TRBV6-1
J: TRBJ2-3
size: NA
D: TRBD2

DNA: TGTGCCAGCAGCTTCGTATACGAGCAGTACTTC
CDR3: CASSFVYEQYF
V: TRBV7-2
J: TRBJ2-7
size: NA
D: NA

DNA: TGTGCCACCAGGACAGGGGAAGTTGAAGCTTTCTTT
CDR3: CATRTGEVEAFF
V: TRBV2
J: TRBJ1-1
size: few
D: TRBD1